This TCR beta chain stems from a study of T cell clonotyping in hematopoietic cell transplantation. Overall study findings and caveats: Pathologically expanded recipient clonotypes increased progressively from day 30 to day 180 as diversity fell. Higher Inverse Simpson Index values in graft donor and pretransplant recipient predicted broader posttransplant TCR diversity. At the given depth, recipient repertoires were over 97% de novo clonotypes.

Germline V gene lookup returns CDR1 LGHNA and CDR2 YSLEER. There are 14 residues in the CDR3. V was clipped by 1 base and J by 0 bases, with 6 bases between them. Clones were read by immunoSEQ multiplex PCR, and TCRdb kept only the in-frame ones, dropping some. The sample shows approximately 2,000 clones, roughly 94% of them seen only once. Points on this clone: Its antigen is still unknown.

Sequencing was done on a sample of peripheral blood mononuclear cells. The clonotype was recovered from a man between 45 and 60 years old in good health. Some clones in this sample may be carry-over from other donors' samples. The chain recombines TRBV4-3 with TRBJ2-5; no definite D call. The CDR3, as DNA: TGCGCCAGCAGCCAAGGTATCTACCAAGAGACCCAGTACTTC. Its protein product is CASSQGIYQETQYF.